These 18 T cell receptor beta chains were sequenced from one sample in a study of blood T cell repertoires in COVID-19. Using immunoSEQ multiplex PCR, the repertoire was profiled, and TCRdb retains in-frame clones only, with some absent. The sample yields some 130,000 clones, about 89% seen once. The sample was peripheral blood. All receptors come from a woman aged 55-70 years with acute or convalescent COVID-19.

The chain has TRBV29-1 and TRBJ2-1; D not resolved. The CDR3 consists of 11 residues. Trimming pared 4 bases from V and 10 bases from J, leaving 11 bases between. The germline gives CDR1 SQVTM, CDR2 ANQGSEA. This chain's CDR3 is CSVVPAIEQFF. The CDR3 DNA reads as TGCAGCGTTGTACCCGCGATCGAGCAGTTCTTC.

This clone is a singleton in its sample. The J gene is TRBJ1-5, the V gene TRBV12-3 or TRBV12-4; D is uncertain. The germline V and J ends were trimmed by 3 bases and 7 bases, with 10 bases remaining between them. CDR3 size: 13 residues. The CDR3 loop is CASSFGFGQPQHF. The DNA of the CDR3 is TGTGCCAGCAGTTTCGGGTTTGGACAGCCCCAGCATTTT.

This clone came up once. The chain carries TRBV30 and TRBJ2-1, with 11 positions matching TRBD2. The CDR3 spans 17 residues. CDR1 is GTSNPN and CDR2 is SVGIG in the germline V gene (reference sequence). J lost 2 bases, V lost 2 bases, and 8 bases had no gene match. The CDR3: CAWSRTLLAGAYNEQFF. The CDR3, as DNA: TGTGCCTGGAGTCGCACGTTACTAGCGGGAGCCTACAATGAGCAGTTCTTC.

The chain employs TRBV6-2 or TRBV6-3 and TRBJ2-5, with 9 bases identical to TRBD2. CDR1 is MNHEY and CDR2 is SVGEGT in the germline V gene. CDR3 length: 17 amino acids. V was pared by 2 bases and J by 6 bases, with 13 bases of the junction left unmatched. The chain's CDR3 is CASSYGGSGSPFKTQYF. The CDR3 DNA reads TGTGCCAGCAGTTACGGCGGTAGCGGGAGCCCGTTTAAGACCCAGTACTTC.

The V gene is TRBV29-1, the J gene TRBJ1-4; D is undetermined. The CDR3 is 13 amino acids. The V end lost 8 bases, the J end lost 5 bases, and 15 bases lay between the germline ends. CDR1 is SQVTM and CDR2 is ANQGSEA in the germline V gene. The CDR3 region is CSRGEGGNEKLFF. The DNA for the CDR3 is TGCAGCCGTGGGGAGGGAGGAAATGAAAAACTGTTTTTT.

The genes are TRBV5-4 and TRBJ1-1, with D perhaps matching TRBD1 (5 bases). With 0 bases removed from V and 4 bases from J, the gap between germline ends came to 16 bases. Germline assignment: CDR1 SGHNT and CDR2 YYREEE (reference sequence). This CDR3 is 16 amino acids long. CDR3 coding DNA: TGTGCCAGCAGCTTGGGGGGCCCCCCTCGAGGCACTGAAGCTTTCTTT. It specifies CASSLGGPPRGTEAFF.

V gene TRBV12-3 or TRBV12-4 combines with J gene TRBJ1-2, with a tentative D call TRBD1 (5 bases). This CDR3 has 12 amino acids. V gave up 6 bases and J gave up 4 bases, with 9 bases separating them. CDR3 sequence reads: CASRAGLYGYTF. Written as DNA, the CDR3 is TGTGCCAGCAGAGCGGGGCTCTATGGCTACACCTTC.

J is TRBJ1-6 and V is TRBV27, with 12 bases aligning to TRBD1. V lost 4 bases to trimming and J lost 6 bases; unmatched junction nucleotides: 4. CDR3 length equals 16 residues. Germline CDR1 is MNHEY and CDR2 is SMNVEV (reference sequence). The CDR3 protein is CASSWGQGAGNSPLHF. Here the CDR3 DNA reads TGTGCCAGCAGTTGGGGACAGGGGGCTGGTAATTCACCCCTCCACTTT.

The CDR3 coding sequence is TGCAGCGTCCTCTTTCTAGCGGGAGGGGAGACCCAGTACTTC. Translation: CSVLFLAGGETQYF. The J gene is TRBJ2-5, the V gene TRBV29-1; 12 bases are shared with TRBD2. Looked up from germline, CDR1 is SQVTM and CDR2 is ANQGSEA. CDR3 length equals 14 residues. Trimming at V came to 6 bases and at J to 5 bases, leaving 7 bases not matched to a gene.

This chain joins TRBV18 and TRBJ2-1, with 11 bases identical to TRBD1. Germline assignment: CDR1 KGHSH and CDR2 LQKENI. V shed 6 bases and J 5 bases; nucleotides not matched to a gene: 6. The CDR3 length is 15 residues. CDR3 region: CASSLRDRGDNEQFF. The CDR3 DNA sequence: TGTGCCAGCTCGCTCCGGGACAGGGGGGACAATGAGCAGTTCTTC. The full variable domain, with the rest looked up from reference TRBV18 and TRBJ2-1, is NAGVMQNPRHLVRRRGQEARLRCSPMKGHSHVYWYRQLPEEGLKFMVYLQKENIIDESGMPKERFSAEFPKEGPSILRIQQVVRGDSAAYFCASSLRDRGDNEQFFGPGTRLTVL.

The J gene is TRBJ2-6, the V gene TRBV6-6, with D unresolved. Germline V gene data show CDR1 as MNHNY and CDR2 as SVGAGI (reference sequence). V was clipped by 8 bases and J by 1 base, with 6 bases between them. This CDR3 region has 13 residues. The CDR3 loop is CASGTSGANVLTF. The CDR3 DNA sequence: TGTGCCAGCGGCACATCTGGGGCCAACGTCCTGACTTTC.

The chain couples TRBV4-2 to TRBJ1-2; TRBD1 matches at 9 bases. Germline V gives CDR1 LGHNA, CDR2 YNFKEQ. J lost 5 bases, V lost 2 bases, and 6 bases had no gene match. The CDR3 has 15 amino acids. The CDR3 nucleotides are TGTGCCAGCAGCCAAACAGGGGGCGATATGTATGGCTACACCTTC. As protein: CASSQTGGDMYGYTF.

The DNA for the CDR3 is TGCGCCAGCAGCCAAGATCCTAGCGGGAGGACAAAGCAGTACGTC. Translation gives CASSQDPSGRTKQYV. This sequence joins TRBV4-1 and TRBJ2-7, with 11 positions matching TRBD2. Germline trimming cut 0 bases from V and 8 bases from J; bases unmatched to any gene: 6. This CDR3 has 15 residues. Germline values: CDR1 MGHRA, CDR2 YSYEKL.

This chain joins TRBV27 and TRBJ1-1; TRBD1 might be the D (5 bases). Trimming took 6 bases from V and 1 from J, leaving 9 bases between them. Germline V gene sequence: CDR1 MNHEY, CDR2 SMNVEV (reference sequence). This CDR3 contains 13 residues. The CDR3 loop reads CASRITGNTEAFF. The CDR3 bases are TGTGCCAGCAGAATAACAGGGAACACTGAAGCTTTCTTT.

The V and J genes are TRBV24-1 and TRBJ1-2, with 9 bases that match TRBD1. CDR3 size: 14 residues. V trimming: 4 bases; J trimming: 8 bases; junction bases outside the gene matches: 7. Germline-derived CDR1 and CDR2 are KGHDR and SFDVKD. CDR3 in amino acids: CATSDPGTGIGYTF. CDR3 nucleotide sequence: TGTGCCACCAGTGACCCCGGGACAGGGATAGGCTACACCTTC.

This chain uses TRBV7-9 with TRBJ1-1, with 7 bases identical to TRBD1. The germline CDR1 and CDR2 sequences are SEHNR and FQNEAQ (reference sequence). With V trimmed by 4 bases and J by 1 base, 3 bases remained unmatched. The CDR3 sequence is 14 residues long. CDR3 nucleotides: TGTGCCAGCAGCTCCCGGGACAGGAACACTGAAGCTTTCTTT. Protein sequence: CASSSRDRNTEAFF.

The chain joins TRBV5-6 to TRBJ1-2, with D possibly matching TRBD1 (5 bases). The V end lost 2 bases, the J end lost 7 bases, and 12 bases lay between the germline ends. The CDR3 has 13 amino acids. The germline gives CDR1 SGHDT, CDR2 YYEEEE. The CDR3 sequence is CASSFGGGAGYTF. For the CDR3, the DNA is TGTGCCAGCAGCTTTGGGGGAGGCGCTGGCTACACCTTC.

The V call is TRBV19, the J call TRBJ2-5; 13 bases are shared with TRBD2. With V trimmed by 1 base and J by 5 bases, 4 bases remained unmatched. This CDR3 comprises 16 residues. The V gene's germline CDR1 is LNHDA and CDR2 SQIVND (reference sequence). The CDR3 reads CASSIGGLAGWETQYF. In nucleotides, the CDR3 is TGTGCCAGTAGTATAGGGGGACTAGCGGGATGGGAGACCCAGTACTTC.